This T cell receptor (beta chain) derives from a study of blood T cell repertoires in COVID-19 (dated by TCRdb to about 2020). Context from the whole study: Samples covering the acute and convalescent phases of COVID-19 were provided by collaborators in the United States, Italy and Spain. The material from the prospective study consisted of cDNA or gDNA derived from T cells, B-cell-depleted T cells, or PBMCs. HLA class I and class II types, where available, came from metadata supplied by the sample provider rather than from assay-based typing. The samples were drawn from two sources: the first 160 participants of the ongoing ImmuneRACE study, and 950 to 1,500 subjects contributed by 6 global collaborators. A freely available public database, intended as a resource for researchers studying the immune response to SARS-CoV-2, is where the repertoires were released. Deeply sampled blood TCRbeta repertoires from subjects exposed to, actively infected with, or recovered from COVID-19 were included in the dataset. The sample metadata nearly always contained a de-identified subject ID, COVID-19 status, age in years and sex. Study-wide findings and limitations: The amount of clinical and demographic metadata varied by source and participant and was provided uncurated.

V is pruned by 5 bases and J by 4 bases, leaving 4 bases of the junction without a gene match. The CDR3 contains 15 residues, cysteine and phenylalanine counted. The kept DNA is CDR3 alone, 45 bases in frame from the first base. Reading the germline V gene (reference sequence) gives CDR1 LNHDA and CDR2 SQIVND. Each collaborating institution followed its own protocols to collect whole blood in K2EDTA tubes. Collaborator samples were shipped for TCRbeta analysis as frozen whole blood, isolated PBMCs, or DNA extracted from either sample type. The immunoSEQ Assay, a bias-controlled multiplex PCR, was used to amplify TCRbeta CDR3 regions from genomic DNA. The published analysis was carried out like this. Nucleated cell counts per sample were estimated from amplification of reference gene primers within the assay. To quantify the absolute abundance of each unique TCRbeta CDR3 rearrangement, sequence reads were collapsed and filtered. For each sample, productive Simpson clonality was calculated as the square root of Simpson's diversity index across productive rearrangements. TCRdb re-hosts the immuneACCESS table, in-frame sequences only. Its copies lack some clones; in the studies checked, an unresolved V gene accounts for under half of them, and the cause for the rest is not known. V and J calls and clone size come straight from that table; D and trimming were deduced from the DNA. This sample has over 85,000 clones in its table, and over 75% of those were observed once. Clones ranked in the top ten supply 15% to 20% of the sample.

This clone was recorded once. Its antigen is currently not known. Base quality data are lacking; no much larger clone is found one base away. The sequenced material came from peripheral blood. The sequence is built from TRBV19 and TRBJ2-7; 14 central bases correspond to TRBD2. This clonotype originated in a human donor in a cohort sampled during active COVID-19. The sequenced DNA is TGTGCCAGTAGTTTGGGACTAGCGGGAGCTTACGAGCAGTACTTC. This translates into CASSLGLAGAYEQYF.